This TCR beta chain derives from a study of chemoradiotherapy in HPV16-positive cancers. CDR1 and CDR2 (germline): SQVTM, ANQGSEA. The CDR3 totals 14 residues. Trimming cost V 4 bases and J 0 bases; bases outside gene matches: 4. Profiled with immunoSEQ multiplex PCR; TCRdb holds only in-frame clones, not every one. The sample lists over a thousand clones; about 85% were seen once. Sequencing used tumor tissue, obtained from a patient who underwent chemoradiotherapy. This TCR was sampled from a human donor with HPV-associated anogenital cancer. The J gene is TRBJ2-7, the V gene TRBV29-1; 9 bases are a match to TRBD1. The CDR3, as DNA: TGCAGCGTTGTGGGACAGGGAAGCTCCTACGAGCAGTACTTC. Amino acids: CSVVGQGSSYEQYF.